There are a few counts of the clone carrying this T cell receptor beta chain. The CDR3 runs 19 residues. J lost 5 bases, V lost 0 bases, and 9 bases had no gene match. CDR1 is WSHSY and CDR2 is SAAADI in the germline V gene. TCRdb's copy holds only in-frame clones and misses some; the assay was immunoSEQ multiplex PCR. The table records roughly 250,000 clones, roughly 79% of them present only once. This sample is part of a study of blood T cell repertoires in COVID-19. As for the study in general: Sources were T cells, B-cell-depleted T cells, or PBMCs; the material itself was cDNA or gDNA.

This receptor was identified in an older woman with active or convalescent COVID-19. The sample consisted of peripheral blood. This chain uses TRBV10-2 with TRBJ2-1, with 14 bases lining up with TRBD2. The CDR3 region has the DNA TGCGCCAGCAGTGAGTCCATTTTGGGACTAGCGGGGGCAGACAATGAGCAGTTCTTC. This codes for CASSESILGLAGADNEQFF.